One sample yielded the 32 T cell receptor beta chains listed below, sequenced in a study of blood T cells in healthy people across ages (dated by TCRdb to about 2015). The library was generated by 5' RACE. Data came from an Illumina HiSeq 2500. The second PCR ran for roughly 7 to 12 cycles and used a J-beta primer mix along with a sample-barcoded 5' primer. TCRdb reworked the public reads: Q25 trimming with fastp, MiXCR clone assembly, productive beta chains retained. Duplicate CDR3 protein sequences are folded into a single record with the most common DNA and genes. This sample is represented by around 1,000,000 distinct CDR3 sequences; around 25% of them were singletons. Approximately 0.7% of the sample comes from the top ten. These data were likewise used in another study, on T cells of mothers and their children.

Specimen: blood. These receptors came from a girl aged 2-10 years in good health.

Only a few counts were recorded for this clonotype. This rearrangement joins TRBV7-2 to TRBJ2-3, with TRBD2 matching 7 bases. CDR1 and CDR2 from the germline V gene are SGHTA and FQGNSA. Trimming cost V 2 bases and J 5 bases; bases outside gene matches: 10. The CDR3 runs to 16 residues. For the CDR3, the DNA is TGTGCCAGCAGCTTATCGGCGGGAGTAGGCGAAGATACGCAGTATTTT. It encodes CASSLSAGVGEDTQYF.

V gene TRBV12-3 or TRBV12-4 combines with J gene TRBJ2-7, with D possibly being TRBD1 or TRBD2 (6 bases each). Trimming cost V 1 base and J 0 bases, with 10 bases left between them. CDR3 length equals 15 residues. The CDR3 bases are TGTGCCAGCAGTTTAGGGGGGGCCGGCTCCTACGAGCAGTACTTC. Residues: CASSLGGAGSYEQYF.

This clonotype was detected a few times. DNA for the CDR3: TGTGCCAGCAGTCGTCGGACAGGGACAGATACGCAGTATTTT. It translates to CASSRRTGTDTQYF. This chain joins TRBV6-5 and TRBJ2-3; 8 bases are a match to TRBD1. The germline V gene has CDR1 MNHEY and CDR2 SVGAGI. The CDR3 has 14 amino acids. Trimming at V came to 5 bases and at J to 3 bases, leaving 4 bases not matched to a gene.

In this sample, this clonotype turned up a few times. The rearrangement links TRBV29-1 to TRBJ2-1; no clear D gene. Germline lookup yields CDR1 SQVTM and CDR2 ANQGSEA. Deletions cut 4 bases from V and 2 bases from J, with 15 bases between. The CDR3 length is 15 residues. The CDR3 region is CSVGRRLAPYNEQFF. CDR3 nucleotides: TGCAGCGTTGGTCGCAGACTCGCCCCCTACAATGAGCAGTTCTTC.

This chain connects TRBV7-2 to TRBJ1-2; 9 nucleotides align to TRBD1. V trimming: 3 bases; J trimming: 6 bases; junction bases outside the gene matches: 8. The CDR3 has 15 residues. Germline V gene sequence: CDR1 SGHTA, CDR2 FQGNSA. The CDR3 DNA follows: TGTGCCAGCAGCTTGGGACAGGGAGGATTTGATGGCTACACCTTC. This gives the protein CASSLGQGGFDGYTF.

Only a few counts were recorded for this clonotype. The chain couples TRBV20-1 to TRBJ1-4; D may be TRBD1 (5 bases). In germline, CDR1 is DFQATT, CDR2 SNEGSKA (reference sequence). CDR3 size: 16 residues. Trimming cost V 2 bases and J 6 bases, with 19 bases left between them. CDR3 nucleotide sequence: TGCAGTGCTAGACCCTACAGACAGCTAGGTGATGAAAAACTGTTTTTT. Protein: CSARPYRQLGDEKLFF.

In the case of this clonotype: An end of the junction differs from the germline gene, which may be a read error. J is TRBJ2-5 and V is TRBV4-1, with D tentatively TRBD2 (7 bases). From germline, CDR1 is MGHRA and CDR2 YSYEKL. The CDR3 runs 19 residues. CDR3 coding DNA: TGCGCCAGCAGCCAAGATCTTAAGTCTTTCGGGGGGCGGCAAGAGCCCCAATACTTC. The encoded protein is CASSQDLKSFGGRQEPQYF.

In its sample, this clonotype was seen a few times. This chain joins TRBV10-3 and TRBJ2-5; D gene unclear. Trimming took off 1 base at V and 2 bases at J, with 8 bases between the two ends. Per the germline V gene, CDR1 is ENHRY and CDR2 is SYGVKD. The CDR3 spans 14 residues. CDR3 region: CAISELAVQETQYF. The CDR3 nucleotides read TGTGCCATCAGTGAGTTAGCAGTTCAAGAGACCCAGTACTTC.

This clonotype came up a few times. The chain is built from TRBV29-1 and TRBJ2-7, with 7 bases matching TRBD1. Germline lookup yields CDR1 SQVTM and CDR2 ANQGSEA. Trimming cost V 6 bases and J 5 bases; bases outside gene matches: 7. The CDR3 covers 12 residues. The CDR3 bases are TGCAGCGTACAGGGGTTGGAGCACGAGCAGTACTTC. The encoded protein is CSVQGLEHEQYF.

J is TRBJ1-2 and V is TRBV19; D call uncertain. Germline V gene sequence: CDR1 LNHDA, CDR2 SQIVND (reference sequence). This CDR3 has 15 residues. V was trimmed by 3 bases and J by 3 bases, leaving 14 bases between them. CDR3 nucleotide sequence: TGTGCCAGTAGTATCTGGTTGGAGGTTGACTATGGCTACACCTTC. Its protein is CASSIWLEVDYGYTF.

This clonotype was seen a single time. The rearrangement joins TRBV6-5 to TRBJ2-7; 7 bases align to TRBD2. J gave up 4 bases and V 2 bases, and 11 bases lay outside the gene matches. The germline CDR1 and CDR2 sequences are MNHEY and SVGAGI. The CDR3 is 16 residues long. The CDR3 DNA follows: TGTGCCAGCAGTTACACCGGGGTTACTAGCGAATACGAGCAGTACTTC. Residues: CASSYTGVTSEYEQYF.

This rearrangement joins TRBV12-3 or TRBV12-4 to TRBJ2-7; 9 nucleotides match TRBD2. V lost 6 bases, J lost 4 bases, and 10 bases stayed unmatched. The CDR3 is 15 amino acids. The CDR3 protein is CASRLESSGEYEQYF. The CDR3 DNA reads TGTGCCAGCAGGCTAGAGTCTAGCGGGGAATACGAGCAGTACTTC.

J is TRBJ2-7 and V is TRBV12-3 or TRBV12-4; D call uncertain. This CDR3 has 13 residues. V shed 3 bases and J shed 3 bases, with 9 bases lying between them. In nucleotides, the CDR3 is TGTGCCAGCAGTTTTTCTGGGTTCTACGAGCAGTACTTC. Its translation: CASSFSGFYEQYF.

This clonotype occurred a few times. The chain couples TRBV6-1 to TRBJ2-7; D remains ambiguous. The V end was cut by 6 bases, the J end by 2 bases, with 20 bases between. This CDR3 has 16 residues. Germline assignment: CDR1 MNHNS and CDR2 SASEGT. The CDR3 protein is CASSLIGAGPTYEQYF. Here the CDR3 DNA reads TGTGCCAGCAGCCTCATTGGCGCAGGACCAACCTACGAGCAGTACTTC.

The table lists this clonotype with a few counts. The junction departs from germline at one end; a sequencing error may be responsible. The gene calls are TRBV12-3 or TRBV12-4 and TRBJ2-5; D unclear. The DNA matches TRBJ2-7 better at its end, which makes the J call doubtful. The CDR3 is 12 amino acids. The CDR3 nucleotides are TGTGCCGGCAGTTTAGGCAAATACGAGCAGTACTTC. This encodes CAGSLGKYEQYF.

This clonotype was counted ten times or more. The chain joins TRBV6-5 to TRBJ1-1, with D perhaps matching TRBD1 (5 bases). Germline CDR1 and CDR2: MNHEY and SVGAGI. The CDR3 covers 11 residues. V was shortened by 7 bases and J by 5 bases, with 8 bases between the two germline ends. This CDR3 is CASKWGTEAFF. Written as DNA, the CDR3 is TGTGCCAGCAAGTGGGGGACTGAAGCTTTCTTT.

In this sample, this clonotype turned up a few times. The rearrangement uses TRBV5-1 and TRBJ2-3; 7 bases align to TRBD1. Germline V lookup: CDR1 SGHRS, CDR2 YFSETQ. The CDR3 runs to 14 residues. V trimming: 2 bases; J trimming: 4 bases; junction bases outside the gene matches: 4. The DNA for the CDR3 is TGCGCCAGCAGCTTAGGTACAGGGGCAGATACGCAGTATTTT. Its translation is CASSLGTGADTQYF.

This clonotype was detected a few times. The J gene is TRBJ2-1, the V gene TRBV7-3; D call uncertain. From germline, CDR1 is SGHTA and CDR2 FQGTGA. CDR3 length: 14 residues. V gave up 8 bases and J gave up 4 bases, with 15 bases separating them. CDR3 in amino acids: CASSPGPNYNEQFF. CDR3 nucleotides: TGTGCCAGCTCCCCAGGCCCCAATTACAATGAGCAGTTCTTC.

This clonotype was counted a few times. The V call is TRBV9, the J call TRBJ2-5; 11 bases align to TRBD1. Looked up from germline, CDR1 is SGDLS and CDR2 is YYNGEE. This CDR3 region has 16 residues. V lost 4 bases to trimming and J lost 5 bases; unmatched junction nucleotides: 10. CDR3 in amino acids: CASSSSWGQGVETQYF. As DNA, the CDR3 is TGTGCCAGCAGCTCCTCATGGGGACAGGGGGTCGAGACCCAGTACTTC.

V gene TRBV7-9 combines with J gene TRBJ1-5, with D uncertain. CDR3 length: 13 amino acids. The germline V gene has CDR1 SEHNR and CDR2 FQNEAQ (reference sequence). Trimming took 3 bases from V and 3 from J, leaving 6 bases between them. This CDR3 is CASSFEVNQPQHF. DNA for the CDR3: TGTGCCAGCAGCTTCGAGGTCAATCAGCCCCAGCATTTT.

The J gene is TRBJ1-6, the V gene TRBV5-1; D not certain. The CDR3 length is 14 residues. The V end was cut by 1 base, the J end by 6 bases, with 8 bases between. CDR1 and CDR2 (germline): SGHRS, YFSETQ. CDR3 in amino acids: CASSLNTVNSPLHF. The CDR3 DNA is TGCGCCAGCAGCTTGAACACAGTTAATTCACCCCTCCACTTT.

The chain couples TRBV5-1 to TRBJ2-3, with D hard to call. The V gene's germline CDR1 is SGHRS and CDR2 YFSETQ. V lost 1 base, J lost 6 bases, and 15 bases lay in between. The CDR3 has 15 residues. For the CDR3, the DNA is TGCGCCAGCAGCTTGAAGGGCGGTACCCCGGATACGCAGTATTTT. It codes for CASSLKGGTPDTQYF.

J is TRBJ2-5 and V is TRBV21-1; the table's TRBD1 call for D was not verified on the DNA. The DNA end is more similar to TRBJ2-1, so the J call may be wrong. TRBV21-1 is a known pseudogene. The CDR3 sequence is 20 residues long. For the CDR3, the DNA is TGTGCCAGCACACTAGGGACACTAAGACAGTTGGCCGGGTTGTACAATGAGCAGTTCTTC. It yields the protein CASTLGTLRQLAGLYNEQFF.

This chain uses TRBV28 with TRBJ1-4; D might be TRBD1 (5 bases). The ends were cut back, 0 bases at V and 3 bases at J, with 11 bases in the middle. The germline CDR1 and CDR2 sequences are MDHEN and SYDVKM. The CDR3 runs to 16 residues. The CDR3 region has the DNA TGTGCCAGCAGTTTATGGATTGCAGGGTCTAATGAAAAACTGTTTTTT. It is translated as CASSLWIAGSNEKLFF.

V gene TRBV10-3 combines with J gene TRBJ1-2, with 12 nucleotides matching TRBD1. The junction had 8 bases not matched to a gene; V was cut back by 3 bases and J by 3 bases. This CDR3 contains 17 residues. The germline V gene has CDR1 ENHRY and CDR2 SYGVKD. CDR3 residues: CAISDYGTGGTDYGYTF. CDR3 nucleotide sequence: TGTGCCATCAGTGATTATGGGACAGGGGGCACTGACTATGGCTACACCTTC.

The chain joins TRBV28 to TRBJ2-3; D call uncertain. CDR1 and CDR2 from the germline V gene are MDHEN and SYDVKM. The V end lost 5 bases, the J end lost 4 bases, and 10 bases lay between the germline ends. CDR3 size: 13 residues. The CDR3 sequence is CASSPREADTQYF. Here the CDR3 DNA reads TGTGCCAGCAGTCCACGCGAGGCAGATACGCAGTATTTT.

This clonotype was counted between two and nine times. The chain links TRBV6-2 or TRBV6-3 to TRBJ2-5; D is ambiguous. V lost 2 bases, J lost 4 bases, and 11 bases lay in between. The CDR3 totals 14 residues. Germline loops: CDR1 MNHEY, CDR2 SVGEGT. In DNA, the CDR3 is TGTGCCAGCAGTTACGGGCAGTTGGGAGAGACCCAGTACTTC. Translated, it gives CASSYGQLGETQYF.

Only a few counts were recorded for this clonotype. The rearrangement links TRBV5-6 to TRBJ2-7; no definite D call. Germline CDR1 and CDR2: SGHDT and YYEEEE. V lost 6 bases to trimming and J lost 3 bases, with 13 bases between them. The CDR3 is 13 amino acids. The CDR3 loop reads CASNPLDDYEQYF. CDR3 nucleotide sequence: TGTGCCAGCAACCCACTTGATGACTACGAGCAGTACTTC.

This clonotype was observed a few times. The chain recombines TRBV12-3 or TRBV12-4 with TRBJ1-2; no clear D gene. CDR3 length equals 13 residues. Trimming removed 2 bases from V and 7 bases from J, with 11 bases in between. CDR3 coding DNA: TGTGCCAGCAGTTTAAAATCCGTTCTTGGCTACACCTTC. Translation gives CASSLKSVLGYTF.

This chain connects TRBV11-2 to TRBJ2-1, with D perhaps matching TRBD2 (6 bases). CDR1 is SGHAT and CDR2 is FQNNGV in the germline V gene. This CDR3 spans 15 amino acids. The ends were cut back, 3 bases at V and 2 bases at J, with 11 bases in the middle. In DNA, the CDR3 is TGTGCCAGCAGCTTGGGGACTCTTACCTACAATGAGCAGTTCTTC. It translates to CASSLGTLTYNEQFF.

This clonotype was observed many times. The V call is TRBV7-3, the J call TRBJ2-1, with 7 bases lining up with TRBD2. Germline CDR1 and CDR2: SGHTA and FQGTGA. The CDR3 spans 12 residues. Unmatched junction bases numbered 2, after V lost 2 bases and J lost 10 bases. This chain's CDR3 is CASSLGTTEQFF. In DNA, the CDR3 is TGTGCCAGCAGCTTAGGGACTACGGAGCAGTTCTTC.

Details on this clonotype: A read error may account for a junction end that differs from germline. The rearrangement uses TRBV7-2 and TRBJ1-2; TRBD1 might be the D (5 bases). CDR1 SGHTA and CDR2 FQGNSA come from the germline V gene. The CDR3 length is 14 residues. CDR3 DNA: TGTGCCAGCAGCTTAGGTCCCGCCGGGGGTTCGAAGGCCTTC. Translation: CASSLGPAGGSKAF.